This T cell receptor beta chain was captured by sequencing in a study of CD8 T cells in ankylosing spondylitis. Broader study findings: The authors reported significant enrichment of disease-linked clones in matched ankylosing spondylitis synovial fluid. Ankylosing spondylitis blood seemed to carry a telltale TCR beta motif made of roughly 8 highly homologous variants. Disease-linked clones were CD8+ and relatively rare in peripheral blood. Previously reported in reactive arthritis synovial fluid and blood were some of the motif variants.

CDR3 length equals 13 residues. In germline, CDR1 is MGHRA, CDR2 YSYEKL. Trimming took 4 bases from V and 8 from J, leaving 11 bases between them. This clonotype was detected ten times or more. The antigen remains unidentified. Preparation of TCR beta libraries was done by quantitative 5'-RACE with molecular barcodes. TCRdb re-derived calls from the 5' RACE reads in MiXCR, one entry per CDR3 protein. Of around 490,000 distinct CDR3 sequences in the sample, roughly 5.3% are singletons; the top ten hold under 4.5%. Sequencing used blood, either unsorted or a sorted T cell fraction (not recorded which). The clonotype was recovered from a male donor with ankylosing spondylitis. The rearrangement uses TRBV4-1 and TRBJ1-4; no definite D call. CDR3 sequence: CASSRTIREKLFF. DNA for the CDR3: TGCGCCAGCAGCCGAACAATCAGGGAAAAACTGTTTTTT.